Given below is one T cell receptor (beta chain) in context. This CDR3 has 15 amino acids. CDR1 is KGHSH, CDR2 LQKENI, per germline. Trimming stripped 1 base from V and 0 bases from J, with 9 bases between. Amplification used 60 Vbeta primers and 13 Jbeta primers. The table came from immunoSEQ multiplex PCR; TCRdb's copy has only in-frame clones and leaves some out. This sample yields under 90,000 clones, of which roughly 70% are seen a single time; roughly 10% belongs to the top ten. This specimen comes from a study of cytomegalovirus exposure and HLA in healthy donors. The receptor's source is a woman in her forties or fifties in good health and CMV-seropositive. Sequencing was performed on PBMCs. The chain couples TRBV18 to TRBJ1-1, with no clear D. CDR3 sequence: CASSPRQTVNTEAFF. The CDR3 DNA follows: TGTGCCAGCTCACCACGCCAAACGGTGAACACTGAAGCTTTCTTT.